These 26 T cell receptor beta chains were all obtained from the same sample, sequenced in a study of blood T cell repertoires in COVID-19. Clones were read by immunoSEQ multiplex PCR, and TCRdb kept only the in-frame ones, dropping some. The profile covers over 70,000 clones, with 70% to 80% appearing a single time and about half taken by the ten largest. Input material: peripheral blood. The receptors shown here come from a human donor in a cohort sampled during active COVID-19.

The rearrangement uses TRBV11-1 and TRBJ1-2; 9 positions match TRBD1. With V trimmed by 7 bases and J by 1 base, 7 bases remained unmatched. Germline CDR1 SGHAT, CDR2 FQDESV (reference sequence). CDR3 length: 15 residues. In DNA form, the CDR3 reads TGTGCCAGCACCTCAAGGACAGGGGATAACTATGGCTACACCTTC. Translating it yields CASTSRTGDNYGYTF.

V usage is TRBV19 and J usage is TRBJ2-3; unclear D gene. The germline CDR1 and CDR2 sequences are LNHDA and SQIVND (reference sequence). Trimming left V 7 bases short and J 3 bases short, with 11 bases between. The CDR3 sequence is 13 residues long. The CDR3 DNA reads as TGTGCCAGTAATCAAGGAGCGACAGATACGCAGTATTTT. Protein product: CASNQGATDTQYF.

The V and J genes are TRBV11-2 and TRBJ2-7; TRBD2 matches at 9 bases. J lost 6 bases, V lost 8 bases, and 8 bases had no gene match. This CDR3 has 13 residues. Germline CDR1 SGHAT, CDR2 FQNNGV. The CDR3: CASLGLAGTEQYF. In DNA form, the CDR3 reads TGTGCCAGCTTGGGGCTAGCGGGAACCGAGCAGTACTTC.

This CDR3 reads CATSRATNSGEQYF. CDR3 nucleotides: TGTGCCACGTCGAGGGCCACAAACTCGGGCGAGCAGTACTTC. The chain recombines TRBV15 with TRBJ2-7; D is possibly TRBD2 (5 bases). The V end lost 9 bases, the J end lost 6 bases, and 21 bases lay between the germline ends. CDR3 length: 14 residues. Germline V gene sequence: CDR1 LNHNV, CDR2 YYDKDF (reference sequence).

The chain employs TRBV5-6 and TRBJ1-2; TRBD1 is a possible D gene (5 bases). Trimming pared 6 bases from V and 4 bases from J, leaving 16 bases between. This CDR3 is built from 14 residues. Germline loops: CDR1 SGHDT, CDR2 YYEEEE. The CDR3 region has the DNA TGTGCCAGCACCCTGGGCCGGGGGTTCTATGGCTACACCTTC. Encoded protein: CASTLGRGFYGYTF.

The chain has TRBV7-2 and TRBJ1-5, with 7 bases that match TRBD1. This CDR3 comprises 14 residues. In germline, CDR1 is SGHTA, CDR2 FQGNSA. J lost 7 bases, V lost 5 bases, and 8 bases had no gene match. The CDR3 loop reads CASSTRQGRQPQHF. The DNA for the CDR3 is TGTGCCAGCAGCACCCGACAGGGCCGGCAGCCCCAGCATTTT.

The V gene is TRBV28, the J gene TRBJ1-4, with a weak D call TRBD1 (5 bases). Germline V CDR1 and CDR2: MDHEN, SYDVKM. The CDR3 consists of 14 residues. V lost 6 bases, J lost 3 bases, and 11 bases lay in between. The CDR3 coding sequence is TGTGCCAGCAGCGCACCGGGGGCTAATGAAAAACTGTTTTTT. Amino acid sequence: CASSAPGANEKLFF.

The V call is TRBV2, the J call TRBJ2-1; no clear D. V dropped 6 bases and J dropped 3 bases, with 6 bases sitting between them. This CDR3 has 12 residues. In germline, CDR1 is SNHLY, CDR2 FYNNEI. CDR3 DNA: TGTGCCAGCAGCGGCGGCTACAATGAGCAGTTCTTC. Translated: CASSGGYNEQFF. The full variable domain, in which reference TRBV2 and TRBJ2-1 provide the parts outside the CDR3, is EPEVTQTPSHQVTQMGQEVILRCVPISNHLYFYWYRQILGQKVEFLVSFYNNEISEKSEIFDDQFSVERPDGSNFTLKIRSTKLEDSAMYFCASSGGYNEQFFGPGTRLTVL.

The chain combines TRBV27 with TRBJ2-7, with 9 bases aligning to TRBD2. Per the germline V gene, CDR1 is MNHEY and CDR2 is SMNVEV (reference sequence). V lost 3 bases to trimming and J lost 4 bases; unmatched junction nucleotides: 1. The CDR3 is 13 amino acids. This CDR3 reads CASSFSGSYEQYF. Here the CDR3 DNA reads TGTGCCAGCAGTTTTAGCGGGAGTTACGAGCAGTACTTC.

The gene calls are TRBV4-3 and TRBJ2-7; the match to TRBD2 covers 7 bases. J was trimmed by 0 bases and V by 0 bases; bases with no gene match: 11. The length of the CDR3 is 18 residues. Germline-derived CDR1 and CDR2 are LGHNA and YSLEER. CDR3: CASSQDTDGLGNSYEQYF. CDR3 nucleotides: TGCGCCAGCAGCCAAGACACGGACGGACTAGGAAACTCCTACGAGCAGTACTTC.

The gene calls are TRBV6-5 and TRBJ1-4, with D possibly TRBD1 on 5 matching bases. The germline V gene has CDR1 MNHEY and CDR2 SVGAGI. The CDR3 length is 14 residues. V was cut by 7 bases and J by 8 bases, with 17 bases left in between. This CDR3 reads CASTSGVRSEKLFF. The CDR3 DNA sequence: TGTGCCAGCACCTCGGGGGTCCGATCGGAAAAACTGTTTTTT.

The chain uses TRBV7-9 and TRBJ1-1; TRBD1 matches at 7 bases. The germline V gene encodes CDR1 SEHNR and CDR2 FQNEAQ (reference sequence). The junction had 6 bases not matched to a gene; V was cut back by 6 bases and J by 5 bases. This CDR3 spans 13 amino acids. CDR3 amino acids: CASRVPGGTEAFF. CDR3 nucleotide sequence: TGTGCCAGCAGGGTCCCAGGGGGGACTGAAGCTTTCTTT. Filled out from reference TRBV7-9 and TRBJ1-1, the complete variable domain reads DTGVSQNPRHKITKRGQNVTFRCDPISEHNRLYWYRQTLGQGPEFLTYFQNEAQLEKSRLLSDRFSAERPKGSFSTLEIQRTEQGDSAMYLCASRVPGGTEAFFGQGTRLTVV.

CDR3 coding DNA: TGTGCCAGCAATGAGGAGGTTCTATCTTACAATGAGCAGTTCTTC. As protein: CASNEEVLSYNEQFF. The chain combines TRBV2 with TRBJ2-1, with D perhaps TRBD2 (5 bases). This CDR3 contains 15 residues. Per germline, CDR1 SNHLY and CDR2 FYNNEI. Between the trimmed V and J ends, which lost 7 bases and 4 bases, there was a span of 17 bases.

In its sample, this clone was seen a few times. V gene TRBV28 combines with J gene TRBJ1-3, with TRBD1 matching over 9 bases. The trim removed 3 bases at V and 1 base at J, leaving 13 bases unmatched. The CDR3 length is 19 residues. CDR1 is MDHEN, CDR2 SYDVKM, per germline. CDR3 region: CASSFGTSGQGKSGNTIYF. CDR3 DNA sequence: TGTGCCAGCAGTTTTGGGACTTCAGGACAGGGGAAATCTGGAAACACCATATATTTT.

This clone has only one observation. CDR3 DNA sequence: TGTGCCAGCAGCTTGGTAGGGGCCGGGACAGCTGGCACTGAAGCTTTCTTT. Its protein is CASSLVGAGTAGTEAFF. The J gene is TRBJ1-1, the V gene TRBV5-4; TRBD1 aligns across 7 bases. Germline V gene lookup returns CDR1 SGHNT and CDR2 YYREEE (reference sequence). V dropped 0 bases and J dropped 4; count of bases not matched to a gene: 12. This CDR3 is built from 17 residues.

V is TRBV4-2 and J is TRBJ1-3, with D unclear. The ends were cut back, 6 bases at V and 0 bases at J, with 6 bases in the middle. This CDR3 is 13 amino acids long. Germline V gene lookup returns CDR1 LGHNA and CDR2 YNFKEQ. The CDR3 reads CASRGASGNTIYF. DNA of the CDR3: TGTGCCAGCAGGGGAGCCTCTGGAAACACCATATATTTT.

This clone was detected once. This chain connects TRBV11-3 to TRBJ2-3; 9 bases align to TRBD1. After removal of 5 bases from V and 10 bases from J, the junction contained 4 bases not matched to a gene. The germline gives CDR1 SGHNT, CDR2 YENEEA. The CDR3 sequence is 12 residues long. The CDR3 coding sequence is TGTGCCAGCAGCCCGGGACAGGGAGCGCAGTATTTT. Translating it yields CASSPGQGAQYF.

The gene calls are TRBV12-3 or TRBV12-4 and TRBJ2-5, with D unresolved. This CDR3 comprises 13 residues. V was pared by 3 bases and J by 2 bases, with 7 bases between. CDR3 nucleotide sequence: TGTGCCAGCAGTTTCCGAGGTCAAGAGACCCAGTACTTC. Amino acids: CASSFRGQETQYF.

The chain employs TRBV5-4 and TRBJ2-5; 7 nucleotides align to TRBD1. CDR3 length equals 15 residues. V shed 1 base and J 4 bases; nucleotides not matched to a gene: 7. Germline V gene sequence: CDR1 SGHNT, CDR2 YYREEE (reference sequence). The CDR3 DNA sequence: TGTGCCAGCAGCTTGTTTAGCTCAGGGGGAGAGACCCAGTACTTC. This translates into CASSLFSSGGETQYF.

This clone appeared a single time. The rearrangement joins TRBV3-1 (or the pseudogene TRBV3-2) to TRBJ1-5; D may be TRBD1 (5 bases). Per germline, CDR1 LGHDT and CDR2 YNNKEL (reference sequence). V was shortened by 3 bases and J by 6 bases, with 12 bases between the two germline ends. This CDR3 comprises 14 residues. The CDR3 region is CASSQARAAQPQHF. The CDR3, as DNA: TGTGCCAGCAGCCAGGCCAGGGCGGCTCAGCCCCAGCATTTT.

Here the CDR3 DNA reads TGTGCCAGCAGGCATGGGGCCGGGGCGGGACAGCCCCAGCATTTT. Amino acids: CASRHGAGAGQPQHF. V is TRBV6-6 and J is TRBJ1-5, with D perhaps TRBD1 (5 bases). The CDR3 covers 15 residues. V lost 6 bases and J lost 7, with 19 bases in between. Germline V gene lookup returns CDR1 MNHNY and CDR2 SVGAGI (reference sequence).

This rearrangement joins TRBV5-4 to TRBJ2-7, with D possibly being TRBD1 (5 bases). V lost 3 bases, J lost 0 bases, and 13 bases lay in between. The germline CDR1 and CDR2 sequences are SGHNT and YYREEE (reference sequence). This CDR3 region has 15 residues. CDR3 DNA sequence: TGTGCCAGCAGCTCGAAACTTGGGGCCTCCTACGAGCAGTACTTC. It codes for CASSSKLGASYEQYF.

The rearrangement joins TRBV4-3 to TRBJ2-3; maybe TRBD1 (7 bases). Per germline, CDR1 LGHNA and CDR2 YSLEER. This CDR3 is built from 16 residues. V lost 3 bases and J 5 bases, leaving 18 bases between the germline ends. The CDR3 DNA reads TGCGCCAGCAGCCAGGGTGCACAGGGGCGGGGAGATACGCAGTATTTT. This gives the protein CASSQGAQGRGDTQYF.

The chain is built from TRBV4-3 and TRBJ1-1, with D possibly matching TRBD1 (5 bases). From germline, CDR1 is LGHNA and CDR2 YSLEER. This CDR3 spans 15 amino acids. V was pared by 0 bases and J by 2 bases, with 10 bases between. The CDR3 region is CASSQEWDLNTEAFF. CDR3 nucleotides: TGCGCCAGCAGCCAAGAATGGGACTTAAACACTGAAGCTTTCTTT.

This clone occurred once. CDR3 sequence (DNA): TGTGCCACCAAATGGGGGCGGTCTATAGGGGCCAACGTCCTGACTTTC. Protein product: CATKWGRSIGANVLTF. The chain couples TRBV28 to TRBJ2-6; TRBD1 might be the D (6 bases). This CDR3 contains 16 residues. Between the trimmed V and J ends, which lost 10 bases and 4 bases, there was a span of 20 bases. Germline-derived CDR1 and CDR2 are MDHEN and SYDVKM.

V and J are TRBV7-3 and TRBJ2-1; 9 nucleotides align to TRBD1. CDR3 length: 16 amino acids. Germline lookup yields CDR1 SGHTA and CDR2 FQGTGA. V trimming: 2 bases; J trimming: 7 bases; junction bases outside the gene matches: 9. Here the CDR3 reads CASSLRAVTGGNEQFF. In nucleotides, the CDR3 is TGTGCCAGCAGCTTACGGGCGGTGACAGGGGGAAATGAGCAGTTCTTC.